The clone carrying this TCR beta chain has more than one count but fewer than ten. The antigen is unknown. The authors reverse transcribed roughly 0.5 to 1 ug RNA with random hexamers. TCR beta CDR3 was amplified by immunoSEQ covering 54 Vbeta and 13 Jbeta. TCRdb recomputed calls from the immunoSEQ multiplex PCR reads with MiXCR, one row per CDR3 protein. The table shows 180,000 or so distinct CDR3 sequences, with 95% occurring only once. The data originate from a study of CD8 T cells in Susac syndrome. The study, taken as a whole, reports: The study acknowledged a relatively small number of individuals in its TCR sequencing and HLA analysis.

Per the germline V gene, CDR1 is SGHDN and CDR2 is FVKESK. The CDR3 totals 14 residues. V was trimmed by 0 bases and J by 4 bases, leaving 9 bases between them. The chain carries TRBV14 and TRBJ2-5; D might be TRBD1 (5 bases). Sample: CD4+ T cells from PBMCs. The sequence was obtained from a human donor in good health. In nucleotides, the CDR3 is TGTGCCAGCAGCCAAGACAGCAGGGTAGAGACCCAGTACTTC. Its protein is CASSQDSRVETQYF.